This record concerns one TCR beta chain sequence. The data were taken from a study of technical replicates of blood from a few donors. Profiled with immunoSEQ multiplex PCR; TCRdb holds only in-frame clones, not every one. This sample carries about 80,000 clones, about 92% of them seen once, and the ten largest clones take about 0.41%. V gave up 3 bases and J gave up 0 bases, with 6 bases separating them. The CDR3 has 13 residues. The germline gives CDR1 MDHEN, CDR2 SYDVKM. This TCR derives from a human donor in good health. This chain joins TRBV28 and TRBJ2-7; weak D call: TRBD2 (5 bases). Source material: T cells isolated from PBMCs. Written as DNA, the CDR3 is TGTGCCAGCAGTTTGGGGAGCTCCTACGAGCAGTACTTC. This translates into CASSLGSSYEQYF.